The 21 T cell receptor beta chains below come from one sample, sequenced in a study of blood T cell repertoires in COVID-19. Some clones are missing from TCRdb's copy, which holds only in-frame ones; the method was immunoSEQ multiplex PCR. The sample carries some 290,000 clones, 85% to 95% recorded once. Sequenced: PBMCs or T cells enriched from blood (not recorded which). Receptor source: a young woman who had been exposed to COVID-19.

The V and J genes are TRBV6-5 and TRBJ2-7; D perhaps matches TRBD1 (6 bases). Trimming left V 7 bases short and J 0 bases short, with 16 bases between. The V gene's germline CDR1 is MNHEY and CDR2 SVGAGI. The CDR3 runs to 15 residues. This CDR3 reads CASTPAGEGSYEQYF. The CDR3 DNA reads as TGTGCCAGCACCCCGGCAGGGGAAGGCTCCTACGAGCAGTACTTC.

The chain uses TRBV7-2 and TRBJ2-7, with no clear D. The germline V gene encodes CDR1 SGHTA and CDR2 FQGNSA. The CDR3 covers 12 residues. V was trimmed by 5 bases and J by 6 bases, leaving 11 bases between them. DNA of the CDR3: TGTGCCAGCAGCCAGGTAGTCTCCGAGCAGTACTTC. This encodes CASSQVVSEQYF.

The chain links TRBV2 to TRBJ2-6; TRBD1 agrees at 7 bases. Germline-derived CDR1 and CDR2 are SNHLY and FYNNEI. Trimming removed 5 bases from V and 6 bases from J; junction bases left unmatched: 4. The CDR3 sequence is 14 residues long. The CDR3 region is CASSPQGVANVLTF. The DNA for the CDR3 is TGTGCCAGCAGTCCGCAGGGGGTGGCCAACGTCCTGACTTTC.

The chain recombines TRBV7-6 with TRBJ2-5; 8 positions agree with TRBD1. This CDR3 is built from 19 residues. CDR1 SGHVS and CDR2 FNYEAQ come from the germline V gene. J lost 4 bases, V lost 1 base, and 17 bases had no gene match. CDR3 bases: TGTGCCAGCAGCTTAGTAGACAGGGGTTACGGGGGCGCGGGAGAGACCCAGTACTTC. This sequence encodes CASSLVDRGYGGAGETQYF. The whole variable domain, remainder taken from reference TRBV7-6 and TRBJ2-5, is GAGVSQSPRYKVTKRGQDVALRCDPISGHVSLYWYRQALGQGPEFLTYFNYEAQQDKSGLPNDRFSAERPEGSISTLTIQRTEQRDSAMYRCASSLVDRGYGGAGETQYFGPGTRLLVL.

This clone was counted only a few times. Distinct nucleotide sequences in the sample also encode this CDR3. The CDR3 reads CASSGQGNTEAFF. The CDR3 bases are TGTGCCAGCAGCGGACAGGGGAACACTGAAGCTTTCTTT. The chain recombines TRBV2 with TRBJ1-1; TRBD1 aligns across 8 bases. The germline V gene encodes CDR1 SNHLY and CDR2 FYNNEI. The ends lost 6 bases at V and 1 base at J; junction bases unmatched: 1. This CDR3 contains 13 residues.

J is TRBJ1-2 and V is TRBV2, with D tentatively TRBD1 (5 bases). The CDR3 length is 13 residues. The V gene lost 3 bases and the J gene lost 5 bases, with 10 bases spanning the gap. In germline, CDR1 is SNHLY, CDR2 FYNNEI. CDR3 in amino acids: CASSDEGRYGYTF. CDR3 coding DNA: TGTGCCAGCAGTGATGAGGGGAGGTATGGCTACACCTTC.

The chain has TRBV4-3 and TRBJ1-6; D not resolved. This CDR3 is 18 amino acids long. Germline CDR1 LGHNA, CDR2 YSLEER. Trimming removed 0 bases from V and 2 bases from J, with 14 bases in between. The CDR3 protein is CASSQDFSGSAYNSPLHF. Written as DNA, the CDR3 is TGCGCCAGCAGCCAAGATTTCAGCGGGAGCGCCTATAATTCACCCCTCCACTTT.

The J gene is TRBJ1-1, the V gene TRBV5-5, with 12 nucleotides matching TRBD1. Germline CDR1 is SGHKS and CDR2 is YYEKEE (reference sequence). CDR3 size: 18 residues. The ends lost 4 bases at V and 4 bases at J; junction bases unmatched: 14. CDR3 sequence (DNA): TGTGCCAGCAGCGAAACCGGGACAGGGGGCTATCGTGGCACTGAAGCTTTCTTT. Encoded protein: CASSETGTGGYRGTEAFF.

The chain employs TRBV5-8 and TRBJ1-2; D gene uncertain. The CDR3 covers 16 residues. Germline CDR1 SGHTS, CDR2 YDEGEE. Deletions cut 0 bases from V and 5 bases from J, with 17 bases between. The CDR3 loop is CASSLVPVGLEYGYTF. The CDR3 DNA is TGTGCCAGCAGCTTGGTGCCAGTCGGGTTGGAGTATGGCTACACCTTC.

A few counts support this clone. The gene calls are TRBV12-3 or TRBV12-4 and TRBJ2-7; D not resolved. Trimming took off 8 bases at V and 2 bases at J, with 13 bases between the two ends. The CDR3 length is 13 residues. As DNA, the CDR3 is TGTGCCAGCGGGCGAAGACGGACCTACGAGCAGTACTTC. Translation: CASGRRRTYEQYF.

Concerning this clone: Other nucleotide sequences in the sample specify the same CDR3. The chain recombines TRBV7-6 with TRBJ2-7; 7 nucleotides match TRBD1. The V gene's germline CDR1 is SGHVS and CDR2 FNYEAQ. This CDR3 is built from 15 residues. V dropped 0 bases and J dropped 2; count of bases not matched to a gene: 4. The CDR3 DNA reads TGTGCCAGCAGCTTAGCCCCGGGACAGACCTACGAGCAGTACTTC. Encoded protein: CASSLAPGQTYEQYF.

As for this clone: The sample has other DNA sequences that encode this CDR3 too. The chain uses TRBV18 and TRBJ1-5, with D unclear. This CDR3 has 13 residues. The V and J ends lost 2 bases and 2 bases respectively, with 4 bases between them. Looked up from germline, CDR1 is KGHSH and CDR2 is LQKENI. In DNA, the CDR3 is TGTGCCAGCTCACCAACGGGCAATCAGCCCCAGCATTTT. This gives the protein CASSPTGNQPQHF. The full variable domain, in which reference TRBV18 and TRBJ1-5 provide the parts outside the CDR3, is NAGVMQNPRHLVRRRGQEARLRCSPMKGHSHVYWYRQLPEEGLKFMVYLQKENIIDESGMPKERFSAEFPKEGPSILRIQQVVRGDSAAYFCASSPTGNQPQHFGDGTRLSIL.

The V gene is TRBV5-1, the J gene TRBJ1-2; maybe TRBD1 (5 bases). The CDR3 is 13 amino acids. Trimming cost V 6 bases and J 4 bases, with 13 bases left between them. Germline V gene sequence: CDR1 SGHRS, CDR2 YFSETQ. The CDR3 nucleotides read TGCGCCAGCACGCAAGCGGGGCCCTATGGCTACACCTTC. Its protein is CASTQAGPYGYTF.

V and J are TRBV5-6 and TRBJ2-1; D unclear. The germline V gene has CDR1 SGHDT and CDR2 YYEEEE. V lost 3 bases, J lost 2 bases, and 12 bases lay in between. This CDR3 contains 15 residues. CDR3 DNA: TGTGCCAGCAGCTCTACTGTGACACCCTACAATGAGCAGTTCTTC. Protein sequence: CASSSTVTPYNEQFF.

This chain links TRBV6-5 with TRBJ1-5; D possibly corresponds to TRBD1 (5 bases). Trimming removed 7 bases from V and 3 bases from J, with 10 bases in between. Germline V CDR1 and CDR2: MNHEY, SVGAGI. This CDR3 spans 13 amino acids. CDR3 region: CASTQGLNQPQHF. The CDR3 DNA reads TGTGCCAGCACGCAGGGCCTCAATCAGCCCCAGCATTTT.

CDR3 region: CASSATGASPLHF. The CDR3 DNA sequence: TGTGCCAGCAGCGCGACAGGGGCGTCACCCCTCCACTTT. This chain connects TRBV9 to TRBJ1-6; 8 nucleotides match TRBD1. The CDR3 has 13 amino acids. Germline CDR1 is SGDLS and CDR2 is YYNGEE. The V and J ends lost 3 bases and 10 bases, in that order; junction bases with no gene match: 3.

This clone was picked up one time. J is TRBJ1-2 and V is TRBV7-9; no definite D call. Trimming left V 0 bases short and J 8 bases short, with 7 bases between. The length of the CDR3 is 12 residues. CDR1 SEHNR and CDR2 FQNEAQ come from the germline V gene (reference sequence). CDR3 loop: CASSLALEGYTF. As DNA, the CDR3 is TGTGCCAGCAGCTTAGCGCTCGAGGGCTACACCTTC.

In DNA form, the CDR3 reads TGTGCCAGCAGCCAAGTAGGGCAGGGCCCTGGGGAGACCCAGTACTTC. It yields the protein CASSQVGQGPGETQYF. V usage is TRBV3-1 (or the pseudogene TRBV3-2) and J usage is TRBJ2-5, with a weak D call TRBD1 (5 bases). With 1 base removed from V and 5 bases from J, the gap between germline ends came to 17 bases. The germline CDR1 and CDR2 sequences are LGHDT and YNNKEL (reference sequence). CDR3 size: 16 residues.

The chain combines TRBV7-8 with TRBJ1-4; no clear D. The germline V gene encodes CDR1 SGHVS and CDR2 FQNEAQ. V lost 2 bases and J lost 8, with 15 bases in between. This CDR3 spans 15 amino acids. The CDR3 region is CASSLSGPLGEKLFF. In nucleotides, the CDR3 is TGTGCCAGCAGCTTATCCGGCCCCCTCGGGGAAAAACTGTTTTTT.

The chain carries TRBV2 and TRBJ2-3; D might be TRBD1 (6 bases). V lost 6 bases and J 4 bases, leaving 20 bases between the germline ends. The CDR3 is 16 residues long. Germline V gene lookup returns CDR1 SNHLY and CDR2 FYNNEI. The CDR3 DNA reads as TGTGCCAGCAGCTTCCAGGGACAAAATATTGCAGATACGCAGTATTTT. Amino acids: CASSFQGQNIADTQYF. Based on the CDR3 plus reference TRBV2 and TRBJ2-3, the full variable domain is EPEVTQTPSHQVTQMGQEVILRCVPISNHLYFYWYRQILGQKVEFLVSFYNNEISEKSEIFDDQFSVERPDGSNFTLKIRSTKLEDSAMYFCASSFQGQNIADTQYFGPGTRLTVL.

This clone was recorded at least ten times. CDR3 amino acids: CASGGGASGTDTQYF. CDR3 coding DNA: TGTGCTAGTGGTGGTGGGGCTAGCGGCACAGATACGCAGTATTTT. The chain recombines TRBV12-5 with TRBJ2-3; maybe TRBD2 (6 bases). The CDR3 has 15 residues. In germline, CDR1 is LGHNT, CDR2 FRNRAP. The germline V and J ends were trimmed by 5 bases and 1 base, with 13 bases remaining between them.